This T cell receptor (beta chain) was sequenced in a study of blood T cell repertoires in COVID-19. Study-wide context: Samples representing acute and convalescent COVID-19 were sourced from the United States, Italy and Spain.

In the study's own analysis: From reference gene primer amplification, estimates of nucleated cell counts were derived. TCRdb's table, derived via immunoSEQ multiplex PCR, lists solely in-frame clones and lacks some. V and J calls plus clone size are reproduced from that table; the DNA served to infer D and trimming. The sample holds around 250,000 clones, about 90% seen once. Enrollment of patients from Seattle took place during active infection, with longitudinal follow-up. Trimming stripped 4 bases from V and 0 bases from J, with 11 bases between. The CDR3 totals 15 residues. From germline, CDR1 is SGDLS and CDR2 YYNGEE.

V is TRBV9 and J is TRBJ1-3; a possible D gene is TRBD1 (5 bases). Sequenced input: peripheral blood. This receptor was taken from a woman between 70 and 85 years old with COVID-19, enrolled during active disease. The CDR3 DNA reads as TGTGCCAGCAGCTCGACGGACACCTCTGGAAACACCATATATTTT. It yields the protein CASSSTDTSGNTIYF. The variable domain in full, with the rest retrieved from reference TRBV9 and TRBJ1-3, is DSGVTQTPKHLITATGQRVTLRCSPRSGDLSVYWYQQSLDQGLQFLIQYYNGEERAKGNILERFSAQQFPDLHSELNLSSLELGDSALYFCASSSTDTSGNTIYFGEGSWLTVV.